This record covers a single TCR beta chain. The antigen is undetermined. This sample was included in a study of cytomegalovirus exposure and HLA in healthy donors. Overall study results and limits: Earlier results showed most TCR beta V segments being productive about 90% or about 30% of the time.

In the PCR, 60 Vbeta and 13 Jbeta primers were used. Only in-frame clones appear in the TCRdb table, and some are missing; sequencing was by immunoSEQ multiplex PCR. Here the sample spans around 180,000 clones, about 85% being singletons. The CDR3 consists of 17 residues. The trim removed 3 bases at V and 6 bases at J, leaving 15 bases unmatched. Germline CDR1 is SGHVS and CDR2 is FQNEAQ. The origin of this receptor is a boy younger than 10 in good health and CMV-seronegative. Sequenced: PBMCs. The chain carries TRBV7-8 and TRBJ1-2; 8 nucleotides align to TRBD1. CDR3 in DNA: TGTGCCAGCAGCTTTTTGCCGACAGGGGTTGGTGGGCATGGCTACACCTTC. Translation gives CASSFLPTGVGGHGYTF. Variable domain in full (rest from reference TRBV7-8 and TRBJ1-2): GAGVSQSPRYKVAKRGQDVALRCDPISGHVSLFWYQQALGQGPEFLTYFQNEAQLDKSGLPSDRFFAERPEGSVSTLKIQRTQQEDSAVYLCASSFLPTGVGGHGYTFGSGTRLTVV.